This TCR beta chain was documented in a study of identical twins. TCRdb re-derived calls from the 5' RACE reads in MiXCR, one entry per CDR3 protein. The table has about 890,000 distinct CDR3 sequences, around 12% seen once. This clonotype has only a few counts. The antigen remains unidentified. Overall study results and limits: Cord blood's abundant beta clonotypes had fewer insertions, unlike memory repertoires.

V lost 9 bases, J lost 1 base, and 13 bases lay in between. CDR3 length: 13 amino acids. Germline V gene data show CDR1 as ENHRY and CDR2 as SYGVKD. These data were also filed under a second study, of yellow fever vaccine responses in identical twins.

The chain links TRBV10-3 to TRBJ2-7; possibly TRBD2 for D (5 bases). The sequenced sample consisted of PBMCs. This TCR derives from a woman aged 18-29 years in good health. CDR3 residues: CAIESGESYEQYF. DNA of the CDR3: TGTGCCATTGAAAGCGGAGAATCCTACGAGCAGTACTTC.